This passage covers 25 T cell receptor beta chains from one sample sequenced in a study of T cells in localized non-small cell lung cancer. Using immunoSEQ multiplex PCR, the repertoire was profiled, and TCRdb retains in-frame clones only, with some absent. The sample comprises 70,000 to 100,000 clones, 70% to 90% of which are singletons, and more than 9% rests with the top ten. The starting material was peripheral blood, obtained before any cancer treatment. The receptors derive from a female donor older than 55 with stage I lung adenocarcinoma.

Only a few counts were recorded for this clone. The chain uses TRBV18 and TRBJ1-1, with D maybe TRBD1 (5 bases). CDR3 length: 13 amino acids. V lost 4 bases and J 1 base, leaving 7 bases between the germline ends. Germline CDR1 and CDR2: KGHSH and LQKENI. The chain's CDR3 is CASSQGQNTEAFF. The CDR3 DNA reads as TGTGCCAGCTCACAAGGACAGAACACTGAAGCTTTCTTT.

The genes are TRBV19 and TRBJ1-5; D unresolved. The CDR3 runs to 12 residues. Deletions cut 4 bases from V and 5 bases from J, with 6 bases between. The germline gives CDR1 LNHDA, CDR2 SQIVND (reference sequence). The CDR3 DNA follows: TGTGCCAGTAGTAACACAGATCAGCCCCAGCATTTT. Translation: CASSNTDQPQHF.

The chain carries TRBV6-5 and TRBJ2-2, with D maybe TRBD2 (6 bases). Germline CDR1 is MNHEY and CDR2 is SVGAGI. V lost 0 bases and J 4 bases, leaving 9 bases between the germline ends. CDR3 length equals 15 residues. This CDR3 reads CASSYSGGSTGELFF. The CDR3 DNA reads as TGTGCCAGCAGTTACTCGGGGGGAAGCACCGGGGAGCTGTTTTTT.

The chain is built from TRBV2 and TRBJ1-2; TRBD1 agrees at 7 bases. Germline V lookup: CDR1 SNHLY, CDR2 FYNNEI. The CDR3 sequence is 13 residues long. J was trimmed by 4 bases and V by 5 bases; bases with no gene match: 4. CDR3 in DNA: TGTGCCAGCAGTCAAGACAGGGTCTATGGCTACACCTTC. Translated: CASSQDRVYGYTF. Variable domain in full (rest from reference TRBV2 and TRBJ1-2): EPEVTQTPSHQVTQMGQEVILRCVPISNHLYFYWYRQILGQKVEFLVSFYNNEISEKSEIFDDQFSVERPDGSNFTLKIRSTKLEDSAMYFCASSQDRVYGYTFGSGTRLTVV.

This clone has a handful of counts. The V and J genes are TRBV2 and TRBJ1-1; the D is unclear. Trimming left V 4 bases short and J 5 bases short, with 14 bases between. CDR3 size: 14 residues. The germline V gene has CDR1 SNHLY and CDR2 FYNNEI. The CDR3 here is CASSAKPRTTEAFF. The CDR3 nucleotides read TGTGCCAGCAGTGCTAAGCCCCGCACTACTGAAGCTTTCTTT. Together with reference TRBV2 and TRBJ1-1, the CDR3 gives the full variable domain: EPEVTQTPSHQVTQMGQEVILRCVPISNHLYFYWYRQILGQKVEFLVSFYNNEISEKSEIFDDQFSVERPDGSNFTLKIRSTKLEDSAMYFCASSAKPRTTEAFFGQGTRLTVV.

This sequence joins TRBV30 and TRBJ2-1, with 9 positions matching TRBD2. Germline values: CDR1 GTSNPN, CDR2 SVGIG (reference sequence). After removal of 4 bases from V and 8 bases from J, the junction contained 12 bases not matched to a gene. The CDR3 sequence is 15 residues long. CDR3 DNA: TGTGCCTGGACTACCCCGGGACTAGCTGGTGATGAGCAGTTCTTC. Its translation is CAWTTPGLAGDEQFF.

This clone turned up a few times. The chain recombines TRBV6-1 with TRBJ1-5; unclear D gene. Germline CDR1 and CDR2: MNHNS and SASEGT. This CDR3 region has 12 residues. With 3 bases removed from V and 4 bases from J, the gap between germline ends came to 4 bases. The CDR3 reads CASSDRNQPQHF. Written as DNA, the CDR3 is TGTGCCAGCAGTGACAGGAATCAGCCCCAGCATTTT.

The chain joins TRBV10-2 to TRBJ2-2; D might be TRBD1 or TRBD2, each matching 5 bases. Germline V gene data show CDR1 as WSHSY and CDR2 as SAAADI. There are 14 residues in the CDR3. Trimming stripped 7 bases from V and 0 bases from J, with 9 bases between. CDR3 sequence reads: CASTGTANTGELFF. As DNA, the CDR3 is TGCGCCAGCACCGGGACGGCGAACACCGGGGAGCTGTTTTTT.

J is TRBJ2-2 and V is TRBV11-3; a possible D gene is TRBD2 (5 bases). The germline V and J ends were trimmed by 1 base and 3 bases, with 9 bases remaining between them. The V gene's germline CDR1 is SGHNT and CDR2 YENEEA. CDR3 length: 15 residues. CDR3 DNA sequence: TGTGCCAGCAGCTTAGGTTCGGGGTACACCGGGGAGCTGTTTTTT. Amino acid sequence: CASSLGSGYTGELFF.

The chain uses TRBV5-1 and TRBJ2-7; 8 nucleotides align to TRBD1. The CDR3 covers 15 residues. J gave up 2 bases and V 2 bases, and 6 bases lay outside the gene matches. CDR1 and CDR2 from the germline V gene are SGHRS and YFSETQ. The CDR3 coding sequence is TGCGCCAGCAGCTTAAGGACAGGGTCTACCTACGAGCAGTACTTC. It yields the protein CASSLRTGSTYEQYF.

The rearrangement uses TRBV27 and TRBJ2-7; perhaps TRBD2 as D (6 bases). The CDR3 is 15 residues long. Germline V gives CDR1 MNHEY, CDR2 SMNVEV (reference sequence). Trimming shortened V by 3 bases and J by 6 bases, and 18 bases separated the two germline ends. The DNA of the CDR3 is TGTGCCAGCAGTTTGGCCGGGAGCCCCACAGGCGAGCAGTACTTC. As protein: CASSLAGSPTGEQYF.

The chain joins TRBV5-6 to TRBJ2-3, with D possibly being TRBD1 (6 bases). V dropped 0 bases and J dropped 2 bases, with 13 bases sitting between them. CDR3 length equals 16 residues. Looked up from germline, CDR1 is SGHDT and CDR2 is YYEEEE. CDR3 bases: TGTGCCAGCAGCTTGGCCTCGGACAGATACACAGATACGCAGTATTTT. Residues: CASSLASDRYTDTQYF.

In its sample, this clone was seen a few times. The chain joins TRBV5-6 to TRBJ2-3; possible D gene TRBD2, 6 bases. CDR1 and CDR2 (germline): SGHDT, YYEEEE. With 0 bases removed from V and 6 bases from J, the gap between germline ends came to 14 bases. The CDR3 extends over 15 amino acids. The CDR3 is CASSLVGGRIDTQYF. CDR3 nucleotides: TGTGCCAGCAGCTTGGTTGGAGGGAGGATTGATACGCAGTATTTT.

This chain connects TRBV6-1 to TRBJ2-7; 7 nucleotides agree with TRBD1. Unmatched junction bases numbered 9, after V lost 10 bases and J lost 3 bases. The CDR3 consists of 13 residues. Germline V gene sequence: CDR1 MNHNS, CDR2 SASEGT. The CDR3, as DNA: TGTGCCACCCAGACAGGGACCCTCTACGAGCAGTACTTC. Translating gives CATQTGTLYEQYF.

This chain uses TRBV7-2 with TRBJ1-1; maybe TRBD1 (5 bases). CDR3 length: 14 residues. CDR1 and CDR2 from the germline V gene are SGHTA and FQGNSA. V lost 4 bases to trimming and J lost 10 bases, with 19 bases between them. This CDR3 reads CASSSSPQRDGAFF. DNA of the CDR3: TGTGCCAGCAGCTCATCCCCACAGAGGGACGGAGCTTTCTTT.

The chain uses TRBV27 and TRBJ1-5; D perhaps matches TRBD1 (6 bases). The CDR3 extends over 13 amino acids. The V gene lost 3 bases and the J gene lost 7 bases, with 10 bases spanning the gap. Looked up from germline, CDR1 is MNHEY and CDR2 is SMNVEV (reference sequence). This CDR3 is CASSLGARQPQHF. DNA of the CDR3: TGTGCCAGCAGTTTGGGGGCGAGGCAGCCCCAGCATTTT.

This chain uses TRBV7-6 with TRBJ2-7; D may match TRBD1 or TRBD2 (5 bases each). V dropped 5 bases and J dropped 4 bases, with 18 bases sitting between them. The CDR3 is 15 residues long. Germline CDR1 and CDR2: SGHVS and FNYEAQ. The CDR3 region has the DNA TGTGCCAGCAGCCGTACCAGGGACCCTGCTTACGAGCAGTACTTC. Its translation: CASSRTRDPAYEQYF.

The V and J genes are TRBV5-4 and TRBJ1-1, with no clear D. CDR3 size: 19 residues. With 0 bases removed from V and 1 base from J, the gap between germline ends came to 22 bases. CDR1 is SGHNT, CDR2 YYREEE, per germline (reference sequence). In nucleotides, the CDR3 is TGTGCCAGCAGCTTGGGGGGAGTACACCCCAGCTGGCCGAACACTGAAGCTTTCTTT. Translated: CASSLGGVHPSWPNTEAFF.

V and J are TRBV7-2 and TRBJ1-2; a weak D match, TRBD1 (5 bases). Germline V lookup: CDR1 SGHTA, CDR2 FQGNSA. V dropped 4 bases and J dropped 3 bases, with 15 bases sitting between them. The CDR3 runs to 15 residues. CDR3 amino acids: CASSSRAGGDYGYTF. Here the CDR3 DNA reads TGTGCCAGCAGCTCGCGAGCCGGGGGGGACTATGGCTACACCTTC.

The chain employs TRBV20-1 and TRBJ1-2, with TRBD1 matching 9 bases. Losses at the gene ends were 5 bases for V and 6 bases for J; bases not matched to a gene: 1. Per germline, CDR1 DFQATT and CDR2 SNEGSKA (reference sequence). This CDR3 contains 11 residues. CDR3 region: CSAGDRDGYTF. Here the CDR3 DNA reads TGCAGTGCTGGGGACAGGGATGGCTACACCTTC.

V gene TRBV12-5 combines with J gene TRBJ1-2; 7 bases are a match to TRBD1. Per germline, CDR1 LGHNT and CDR2 FRNRAP. Trimming cost V 2 bases and J 6 bases; bases outside gene matches: 3. This CDR3 region has 13 residues. The DNA for the CDR3 is TGTGCTAGTGGTTTGTACAGGGGCGATGGCTACACCTTC. It is translated as CASGLYRGDGYTF.

The chain is built from TRBV7-2 and TRBJ1-6; D uncertain. With 1 base removed from V and 7 bases from J, the gap between germline ends came to 8 bases. The length of the CDR3 is 14 residues. Germline values: CDR1 SGHTA, CDR2 FQGNSA. CDR3 nucleotide sequence: TGTGCCAGCAGCTTAGACAGTCCCAATTCACCCCTCCACTTT. As protein: CASSLDSPNSPLHF.

This clone was seen just once. The rearrangement links TRBV19 to TRBJ2-7; D is perhaps TRBD2 (6 bases). CDR3 length equals 12 residues. V lost 6 bases and J lost 6, with 12 bases in between. CDR1 LNHDA and CDR2 SQIVND come from the germline V gene (reference sequence). CDR3 DNA: TGTGCCAGTAGCGACCCCGGGGGCGAGCAGTACTTC. It specifies CASSDPGGEQYF.

This chain uses TRBV12-5 with TRBJ1-1; TRBD1 is a possible D gene (6 bases). From germline, CDR1 is LGHNT and CDR2 FRNRAP. The germline V and J ends were trimmed by 5 bases and 4 bases, with 14 bases remaining between them. There are 14 residues in the CDR3. The CDR3 DNA is TGTGCTAGTGGTCCCCAAATAGGGGGCACTGAAGCTTTCTTT. It specifies CASGPQIGGTEAFF.

This clone turned up a few times. Germline is not matched at one junction end, which may reflect a read error. V is TRBV5-1 and J is TRBJ1-6, with no clear D. The CDR3 contains 13 residues. Germline loops: CDR1 SGHRS, CDR2 YFSETQ. DNA for the CDR3: TGCGCCAGCAACTTGGGTGAAAATTCACCCCTCCACTTT. This sequence encodes CASNLGENSPLHF. Supplemented by reference TRBV5-1 and TRBJ1-6, the full variable domain reads KAGVTQTPRYLIKTRGQQVTLSCSPISGHRSVSWYQQTPGQGLQFLFEYFSETQRNKGNFPGRFSGRQFSNSRSEMNVSTLELGDSALYLCASNLGENSPLHFGNGTRLTVT.